This TCR beta chain is drawn from a study of blood T cells in healthy people across ages (dated by TCRdb to 2014 to 2015). With respect to the entire study: Template switching captured roughly one uniquely barcoded TCR beta cDNA molecule per two T cells in model experiments. The study measured age-related changes in TCR beta repertoire diversity using deep sequencing normalized with unique cDNA molecular identifiers. The donors were divided into four age groups: young (average around 15 years), middle-aged (approximately 39), aged (approximately 62) and long-lived (approximately 74). To avoid experimental bias, donors of different ages were spread randomly across the sequencing lanes. Using the same blood draw, the study looked at two additional independent replicas of 1 million unique cDNA reads for two donors, one aged 18 to 30 and the other aged 80 or older. General study outcomes and caveats: Observed TCR beta diversity correlated strongly with the percentage of naive T cells measured by flow cytometry. Estimates of total diversity from one million sequenced T cells were regarded as lower bounds and underestimates. Conclusive comparison of naive and antigen-experienced compartments was prevented by the profiling of bulk unsorted PBMCs. As age increased, observed TCR beta diversity per million T cells dropped in a roughly linear way, and a significant reduction was already evident by age roughly 40. Compared with the aged group, the long-lived group had more naive CD4+ T cells, fewer expanded clones and increased TCR diversity, suggesting age selection. Because the CMV infection status of the donors was unknown, age-related changes in expanded clonotypes may potentially have been confounded.

Library creation used 5' RACE. TCRdb records Illumina HiSeq 2500 as the sequencer. A second PCR of about 7 to 12 cycles was performed with a sample-barcoded 5' primer and a J-beta primer mix. A template-switch 5' adaptor carrying 12 random nucleotides introduced a unique molecular identifier onto each TCR beta cDNA molecule. Each sample yielded at least 2.5 million CDR3-containing paired-end reads. First-strand cDNA synthesis was performed from all RNA using the Mint cDNA synthesis kit, with priming by a TRBC-specific oligonucleotide. Following uracil-DNA glycosylase treatment, all cDNA underwent a first 18-cycle PCR with the universal primers M1SS and BC2_uni_R. As for how the authors treated the data: For normalization, 1 million high-quality reads, each with a distinct molecular identifier, were randomly selected from each sample. Instead of being binned into consensus sequences, reads with shared molecular identifiers were discarded. MiTCR, run with a Q25 quality threshold and the strictest error-elimination algorithm, handled CDR3 identification, clonotype clustering and error correction. A nonparametric unseen species model with Euler transformation was used to estimate lower-bound total TCR beta diversity. The public reads were reanalyzed by TCRdb: fastp trimming at Q25, MiXCR alignment, in-frame beta chains only. Rows merge per CDR3 protein into single entries with the most common DNA and genes. What appears here as the V and J calls and clone size reflects TCRdb's work, not the paper's. Present in this sample are some 550,000 distinct CDR3 sequences, less than 60% of which were seen just once. Around 24% of the sample comes from the top ten.

The donors were roughly 40 Caucasian individuals from Russia, aged roughly 6 to 90 years, who were systemically healthy. Each donor gave about 9.7 milliliters of peripheral blood, drawn into EDTA-treated Vacutainer tubes. Ficoll-Paque density-gradient centrifugation was used to isolate PBMCs, with at least 6.5 million per sample. Total RNA was extracted from PBMCs with Trizol reagent, with at least 5 micrograms obtained per sample. Naive CD45RAhigh/CD27high T cell percentages were measured by flow cytometry on a PBMC aliquot from every donor. Looking up the germline V gene (reference sequence) yields CDR1 SGHAT and CDR2 FQDESV. Trimming at the junction amounts to 3 bases on V and 9 bases on J, and the germline ends lie 9 bases apart. Inclusive of the bounding cysteine and phenylalanine, the CDR3 is 12 residues long. The only DNA kept is the CDR3, 36 bases in frame from the first base. Comments on this clonotype: Its antigen target is currently unknown. Base quality data are lacking; no much larger clone is found one base away.

The receptor's source is an elderly man in good health. The chain was built from TRBV11-1 and TRBJ2-1; the D gene is unclear. The source material was blood. CDR3 region: CASSFIRLEQFF. The DNA reads as follows: TGTGCCAGCAGCTTTATCCGACTTGAGCAGTTCTTC.